This T cell receptor (beta chain) is from a study of blood T cell repertoires in COVID-19. Across the whole study: Sources were T cells, B-cell-depleted T cells, or PBMCs; the material itself was cDNA or gDNA.

This CDR3 has 18 amino acids. The J segment lost 0 bases and the V segment lost 5 bases, leaving 11 bases of the junction unmatched. Per germline, CDR1 SGHTA and CDR2 FQGTGA. Original handling: Reference gene primer amplification yielded estimated nucleated cell counts. Produced via immunoSEQ multiplex PCR; TCRdb's table is partial and in-frame only. V and J calls and clone size are as listed in that table; D and trimming were resolved from the DNA. The sample comprises roughly 150,000 clones, 60% to 80% of which are singletons, and about 3% rests with the top ten. The origin of this receptor is a man between 65 and 85 years old with acute or convalescent COVID-19. This rearrangement joins TRBV7-3 to TRBJ2-3, with 10 bases matching TRBD2. The sequencing sample was made of peripheral blood. The CDR3 DNA follows: TGTGCCAGCAGCCATGGTGCTAGCGGGAGCACTAGCACAGATACGCAGTATTTT. As protein: CASSHGASGSTSTDTQYF.